Listed below are T cell receptor beta chains from one sample, sequenced in a study of follicular helper T cells after annual influenza vaccination. Only in-frame clones appear in the TCRdb table, and some are missing; sequencing was by immunoSEQ multiplex PCR. The sample includes almost 9,500 clones, over 85% of them seen just once. This specimen was CXCR5+ CD38- circulating T follicular helper cells from blood, taken on the day of influenza vaccination. Source of these receptors: an adult who received the influenza vaccine. The CDR3 runs from the conserved cysteine through the conserved F or W. A D gene is named only where the DNA matches it firmly. Size tells how often a clone was seen (once, few, many) or the class of an expanded clone, and some rows leave it out.

d_gene	v_gene	j_gene	abundance	CDR3nt	CDR3aa
TRBD2	TRBV9	TRBJ2-6	.	TGTGCCAGCAGCGTAGCTAGCGGGGGGAGCGGGGCCAACGTCCTGACTTTC	CASSVASGGSGANVLTF
TRBD2	TRBV6-1	TRBJ2-1	.	TGTGCCAGCAGTCCCCATGGGACTAGTTATTATGAGCAGTTCTTC	CASSPHGTSYYEQFF
.	TRBV5-1	TRBJ1-3	.	TGCGCCAGCGCCCGGGGGTACTCTGGAAACACCATATATTTT	CASARGYSGNTIYF
.	TRBV28	TRBJ1-5	.	TGTGCCAGCAGTTTAGTACAGACATATCAGCCCCAGCATTTT	CASSLVQTYQPQHF
TRBD1	TRBV20-1	TRBJ1-2	.	TGCAGTGCGACAGGGAGAGGCTACACCTTC	CSATGRGYTF
TRBD2	TRBV5-1	TRBJ2-1	.	TGCGCCAGCAGCTTGCACTCTAGCGGGGGGCTCATTGAGCAGTTCTTC	CASSLHSSGGLIEQFF
.	TRBV5-4	TRBJ1-4	.	TGTGCCAGCAGCCTTAAGGGCAGTAATGAAAAACTGTTTTTT	CASSLKGSNEKLFF
.	TRBV4-1	TRBJ1-3	.	TGCGCCAGCAGCCAAGTCGCGGAGACAGGCGATTCTGGAAACACCATATATTTT	CASSQVAETGDSGNTIYF
TRBD2	TRBV5-1	TRBJ2-1	.	TGCGCCAGCAGCGGTACTAGCGGGGATGAGCAGTTCTTC	CASSGTSGDEQFF
TRBD2	TRBV5-6	TRBJ2-1	.	TGTGCCAGCAGCCTAGGACTAGCGGGGGACTCCTACAATGAGCAGTTCTTC	CASSLGLAGDSYNEQFF
.	TRBV5-1	TRBJ1-2	.	TGCGCCACCAGAGGAGACAGCACGTCGTATGGCTACACCTTC	CATRGDSTSYGYTF
TRBD2	TRBV5-4	TRBJ2-2	.	TGTGCCAGCAGCTTGGGCGGGGGGGCCCTTAGGACCGGGGAGCTGTTTTTT	CASSLGGGALRTGELFF
.	TRBV5-1	TRBJ1-1	.	TGCGCCAGCAGACCCCCTTACAGAGCCTCCACTGAAGCTTTCTTT	CASRPPYRASTEAFF
TRBD1	TRBV30	TRBJ1-1	once	TGTGCCTGGAGTCGACACCTAGACAGGGGGCAGAACACTGAAGCTTTCTTT	CAWSRHLDRGQNTEAFF
TRBD1	TRBV5-1	TRBJ2-1	.	TGCGCCAGCAGCATAGCCGGGACAGGGATGAATGAGCAGTTCTTC	CASSIAGTGMNEQFF
TRBD1	TRBV6-5	TRBJ1-5	.	TGTGCCAGCAGTCTAGGGACAGGGAATAATCAGCCCCAGCATTTT	CASSLGTGNNQPQHF
.	TRBV25-1	TRBJ1-1	.	TGTGCCAGCAGATATTATTTTGAAGCTTTCTTT	CASRYYFEAFF
.	TRBV4-2	TRBJ2-3	.	TGTGCCAGCAGCCAACCCGGGGCCTTCGGGAGACGGGCAGATACGCAGTATTTT	CASSQPGAFGRRADTQYF
TRBD2	TRBV18	TRBJ2-3	.	TGTGCCAGCTCACCGGCGGGGGAGTCAGATACGCAGTATTTT	CASSPAGESDTQYF
.	TRBV2	TRBJ2-5	.	TGTGCCAGCAGTAGAAACAGGGGGGGGCGAGAGACCCAGTACTTC	CASSRNRGGRETQYF
.	TRBV4-2	TRBJ1-2	.	TGTGCCAGCAGCGACGAGGAGGGGGGTAACTATGGCTACACCTTC	CASSDEEGGNYGYTF
.	TRBV27	TRBJ1-1	.	TGTGCCAGCAGTTCCCTCCAGGAAACCACTGAAGCTTTCTTT	CASSSLQETTEAFF
.	TRBV12-5	TRBJ2-7	once	TGTGCTAGGGATGAGGGTAGGTACGAGCAGTACTTC	CARDEGRYEQYF
TRBD1	TRBV5-1	TRBJ1-1	.	TGCGCCAGCAGCCCCTACGAGGGGGCTGGCACTGAAGCTTTCTTT	CASSPYEGAGTEAFF
TRBD1	TRBV2	TRBJ2-7	.	TGTGCCAGCACCTCCGAGCGGGCCGGACAGGGGGATGACGAGCAGTACTTC	CASTSERAGQGDDEQYF
.	TRBV10-2	TRBJ1-5	.	TGCGCCAGCTTACAGGCCCTTAATCAGCCCCAGCATTTT	CASLQALNQPQHF
.	TRBV14	TRBJ2-7	.	TGTGCCAGCAGCCAAGATTACGGGACTCTTACCTACGAGCAGTACTTC	CASSQDYGTLTYEQYF